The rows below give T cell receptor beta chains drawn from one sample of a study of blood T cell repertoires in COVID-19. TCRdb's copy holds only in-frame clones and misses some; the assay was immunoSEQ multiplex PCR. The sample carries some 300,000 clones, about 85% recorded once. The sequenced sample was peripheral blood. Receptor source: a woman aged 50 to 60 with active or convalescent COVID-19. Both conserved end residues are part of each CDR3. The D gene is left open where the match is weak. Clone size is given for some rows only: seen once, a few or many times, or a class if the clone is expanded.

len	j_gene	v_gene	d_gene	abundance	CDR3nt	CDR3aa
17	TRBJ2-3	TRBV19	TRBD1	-	TGTGCCAGTAGTAGGACAGGGCGCCTTGCTAGCACAGATACGCAGTATTTT	CASSRTGRLASTDTQYF
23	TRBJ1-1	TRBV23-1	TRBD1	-	TGCGCCAGCAGTCAATCGGAGATTGGGGTAAAAGGACAGGCCAAACCCCCGAACACTGAAGCTTTCTTT	CASSQSEIGVKGQAKPPNTEAFF
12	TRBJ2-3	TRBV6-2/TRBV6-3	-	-	TGTGCCAGCAGTAACGGACAGCATACGCAGTATTTT	CASSNGQHTQYF
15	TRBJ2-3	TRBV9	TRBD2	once	TGTGCCAGCAGAGGGACTAGCGGGAGTAGTGATACGCAGTATTTT	CASRGTSGSSDTQYF
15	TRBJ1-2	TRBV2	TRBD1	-	TGTGCCAGCAGCGTAGGACAGGGTATTAACTATGGCTACACCTTC	CASSVGQGINYGYTF
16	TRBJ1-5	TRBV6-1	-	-	TGTGCCAGCAGTGTGCATCTAGTATTCGATAATCAGCCCCAGCATTTT	CASSVHLVFDNQPQHF
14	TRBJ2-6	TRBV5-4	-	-	TGTGCCAGCAGCTTCCTATCTGGGGCCAACGTCCTGACTTTC	CASSFLSGANVLTF
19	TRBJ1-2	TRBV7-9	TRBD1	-	TGTGCCAGCAGCTTAGTCCTCATGAGGGGGCGCTTTACTAACTATGGCTACACCTTC	CASSLVLMRGRFTNYGYTF
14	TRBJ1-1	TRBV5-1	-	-	TGCGCCAGCAGCTTGTCCGGGGGAAACACTGAAGCTTTCTTT	CASSLSGGNTEAFF
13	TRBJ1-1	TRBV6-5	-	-	TGTGCCAGCAAGCGGGACGTGAACACTGAAGCTTTCTTT	CASKRDVNTEAFF
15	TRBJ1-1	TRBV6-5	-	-	TGTGCCAGCGGCACCCCAAGAGGGGGGGGGCATGAAGCTTTCTTT	CASGTPRGGGHEAFF
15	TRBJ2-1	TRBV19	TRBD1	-	TGTGCCAGTAGTTCCCCGGGACAGGGGAGCAATGAGCAGTTCTTC	CASSSPGQGSNEQFF
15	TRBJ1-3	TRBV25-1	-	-	TGTGCCAGCAGTGAATCCCCAGGGAAGAGAAACACCATATATTTT	CASSESPGKRNTIYF
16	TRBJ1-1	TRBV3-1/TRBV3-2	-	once	TGTGCCAGCAGCCAAGTGGGGGGGCTAAAGCCCAAGGAAGCTTTCTTT	CASSQVGGLKPKEAFF
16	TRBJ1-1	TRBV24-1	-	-	TGTGCCACCAGTTTCGGGGGGGCTGGGGGGCACACTGAAGCTTTCTTT	CATSFGGAGGHTEAFF
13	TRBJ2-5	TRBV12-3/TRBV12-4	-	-	TGTGCCAGCAGTTTAGAAGCGACCCTAACCCAGTACTTC	CASSLEATLTQYF
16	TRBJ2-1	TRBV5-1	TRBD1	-	TGCGCCAGCAGCTTGGGGGACAGGGGTAAAGGGAATGAGCAGTTCTTC	CASSLGDRGKGNEQFF
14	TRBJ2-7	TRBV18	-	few	TGTGCCAGCTCTCCCCTACAGTCCTCCTACGAGCAGTACTTC	CASSPLQSSYEQYF
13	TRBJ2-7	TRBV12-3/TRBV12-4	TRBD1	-	TGTGCCAGCAGTTCCGGGACAGGATACGAGCAGTACTTC	CASSSGTGYEQYF
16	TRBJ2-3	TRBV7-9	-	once	TGTGCCAGCAGCCTCCTCGGAGGAGTTGCCACAGATACGCAGTATTTT	CASSLLGGVATDTQYF
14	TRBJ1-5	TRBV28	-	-	TGTGCCACCAAGGACAGATCAGGGTATGAGCCCCAGCATTTT	CATKDRSGYEPQHF
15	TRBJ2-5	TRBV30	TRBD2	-	TGTGCCTGGAGTCCCGGGACTAGCGGCCAAGAGACCCAGTACTTC	CAWSPGTSGQETQYF
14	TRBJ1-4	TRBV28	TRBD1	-	TGTGCCAGCAGCCCCAGGGGGGATGATGAAAAACTGTTTTTT	CASSPRGDDEKLFF
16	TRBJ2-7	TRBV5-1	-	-	TGCGCCAGCAGCTTAGTGTCTAGCGATTCGTCCTACGAGCAGTACTTC	CASSLVSSDSSYEQYF
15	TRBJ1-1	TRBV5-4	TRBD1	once	TGTGCCAGCAGCTGGACAGGGGGCGCGAACACTGAAGCTTTCTTT	CASSWTGGANTEAFF
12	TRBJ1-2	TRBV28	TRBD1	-	TGTGCCAGCAGTTCAGGGGGGTATGGCTACACCTTC	CASSSGGYGYTF
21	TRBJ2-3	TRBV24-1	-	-	TGTGCCACCAGTGACCCCGCGCTTGACAGACCGAACTTTTTTAGCACAGATACGCAGTATTTT	CATSDPALDRPNFFSTDTQYF
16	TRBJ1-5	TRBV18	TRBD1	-	TGTGCCAGCTCACCCTTAGGACAGGGCGGGAATCAGCCCCAGCATTTT	CASSPLGQGGNQPQHF
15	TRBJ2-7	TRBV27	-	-	TGTGCCAGCAGCCTAAGCCCAGGAAGCTCCTACGAGCAGTACTTC	CASSLSPGSSYEQYF
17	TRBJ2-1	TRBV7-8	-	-	TGTGCCAGCAGCTTTAGGCGGGGCGGCGCCTTGAACAATGAGCAGTTCTTC	CASSFRRGGALNNEQFF
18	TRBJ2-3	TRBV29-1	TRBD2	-	TGCAGCGTTGAAGATCCAAGCGGGAGGGCCGGGATCTCAGATACGCAGTATTTT	CSVEDPSGRAGISDTQYF
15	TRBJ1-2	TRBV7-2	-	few	TGTGCCAGCAGCTTAGTTTCACTGCAAGGGGATGGCTACACCTTC	CASSLVSLQGDGYTF
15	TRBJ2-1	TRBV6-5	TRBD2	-	TGTGCCAGCAGATCGACTAGCGGGGGATACAATGAGCAGTTCTTC	CASRSTSGGYNEQFF
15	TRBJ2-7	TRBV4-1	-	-	TGCGCCAGCAGCCAAGGGCCGACAGCGACCTACGAGCAGTACTTC	CASSQGPTATYEQYF
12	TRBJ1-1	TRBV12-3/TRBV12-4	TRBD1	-	TGTGCCAGCAGCACAGGGGTCGTAAGAGCTTTCTTT	CASSTGVVRAFF
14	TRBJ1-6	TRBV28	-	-	TGTGCCAGCAGGCCGACAAGGCCGAATTCACCCCTCCACTTT	CASRPTRPNSPLHF
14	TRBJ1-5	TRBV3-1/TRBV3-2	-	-	TGTGCCAGCAGCCAGGGGGGGGCAAGACAGCCCCAGCATTTT	CASSQGGARQPQHF
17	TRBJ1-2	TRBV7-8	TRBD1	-	TGTGCCAGCAGCTTAACCCCCGGGACAGTAGCTAACTATGGCTACACCTTC	CASSLTPGTVANYGYTF
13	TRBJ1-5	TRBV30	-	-	TGTGCCTGGAGCGGGTGGGGAGATCAGCCCCAGCATTTT	CAWSGWGDQPQHF
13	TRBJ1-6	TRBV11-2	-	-	TGTGCCAGCAGCTTAGATAGAGGGTCACCCCTCCACTTT	CASSLDRGSPLHF
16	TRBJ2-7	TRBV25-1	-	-	TGTGCCAGCAGTGATTCGGGGACTCCGTTGAGCTACGAGCAGTACTTC	CASSDSGTPLSYEQYF
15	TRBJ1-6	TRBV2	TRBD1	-	TGTGCCAGCAGTGACGCCAGGGGGAATAATTCACCCCTCCACTTT	CASSDARGNNSPLHF
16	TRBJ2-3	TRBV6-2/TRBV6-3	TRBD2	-	TGTGCCAGCAGTCGACTAGCGGGAGTCTTGGCAGATACGCAGTATTTT	CASSRLAGVLADTQYF
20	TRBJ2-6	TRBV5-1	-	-	TGCGCCAGCAGCTTGGACGAGCCAGGGGCACAGTTCTCTGGGGCCAACGTCCTGACTTTC	CASSLDEPGAQFSGANVLTF
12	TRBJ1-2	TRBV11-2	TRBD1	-	TGTGCCAGCAGCATCGGGACAGGGGGCTACACCTTC	CASSIGTGGYTF
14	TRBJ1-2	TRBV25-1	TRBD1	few	TGTGCCAGCAGTGATTCCGGGACAGGGGATGGCTACACCTTC	CASSDSGTGDGYTF
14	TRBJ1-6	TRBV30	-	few	TGTGCCTGGACCTTTCGGGGGTCTATATTGGGCCTCCACTTT	CAWTFRGSILGLHF
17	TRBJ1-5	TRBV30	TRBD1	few	TGTGCCTGGAGTATCCCCGGGACAGGGTACAGCAATCAGCCCCAGCATTTT	CAWSIPGTGYSNQPQHF
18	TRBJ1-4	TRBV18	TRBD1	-	TGTGCCAGCTCACCACCAAGGGCGGGACAGGCAACTAATGAAAAACTGTTTTTT	CASSPPRAGQATNEKLFF
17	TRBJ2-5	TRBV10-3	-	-	TGTGCCATCAGAGGGGGAGCAGGGGGGTGGGTTAAAGAGACCCAGTACTTC	CAIRGGAGGWVKETQYF